A single sample is the source of the 13 T cell receptor beta chains below, sequenced in a study of blood T cell repertoires in COVID-19. Assay used: immunoSEQ multiplex PCR; TCRdb lists only in-frame clones, some missing. The sample lists some 150,000 clones; 80% to 90% were seen once. Sequenced material: peripheral blood. The receptors here all came from a man in his sixties with active or convalescent COVID-19.

The chain has TRBV6-1 and TRBJ1-6; D is unresolved. This CDR3 spans 17 amino acids. Germline CDR1 MNHNS, CDR2 SASEGT. The V end was cut by 2 bases, the J end by 5 bases, with 16 bases between. This chain's CDR3 is CASSELQLGPNNSPLHF. CDR3 nucleotides: TGTGCCAGCAGTGAATTACAGCTGGGCCCAAATAATTCACCCCTCCACTTT.

The rearrangement links TRBV5-6 to TRBJ2-1; TRBD2 matches 9 bases. This CDR3 is 16 amino acids long. V was pared by 0 bases and J by 5 bases, with 6 bases of the junction left unmatched. CDR1 SGHDT and CDR2 YYEEEE come from the germline V gene. CDR3 in DNA: TGTGCCAGCAGCTTGGTAGCGGGGGCCCAACACAATGAGCAGTTCTTC. Translation gives CASSLVAGAQHNEQFF.

The chain links TRBV4-1 to TRBJ2-5; 11 nucleotides line up with TRBD1. The CDR3 is 17 amino acids. Germline trimming cut 0 bases from V and 5 bases from J; bases unmatched to any gene: 8. Germline V CDR1 and CDR2: MGHRA, YSYEKL. The CDR3 bases are TGCGCCAGCAGCCAAGAGACCGGGACAGGGGGTTCGGAGACCCAGTACTTC. This translates into CASSQETGTGGSETQYF.

The count of this clone is one. The chain employs TRBV30 and TRBJ1-3; D might be TRBD1 (5 bases). The germline gives CDR1 GTSNPN, CDR2 SVGIG (reference sequence). The CDR3 sequence is 15 residues long. The V end was cut by 5 bases, the J end by 4 bases, with 18 bases between. The DNA for the CDR3 is TGTGCCTGGGGTGAAGGGGATTTATCAGGAAACACCATATATTTT. Translating it yields CAWGEGDLSGNTIYF.

The J gene is TRBJ1-6, the V gene TRBV12-3 or TRBV12-4; possibly TRBD1 for D (6 bases). Trimming left V 5 bases short and J 8 bases short, with 10 bases between. The CDR3 spans 13 residues. Written as DNA, the CDR3 is TGTGCCAGCAGTATTCACAGGGATTCACCCCTCCACTTT. The encoded protein is CASSIHRDSPLHF.

The chain uses TRBV6-5 and TRBJ2-5; D remains ambiguous. Trimming stripped 0 bases from V and 1 base from J, with 6 bases between. CDR3 length: 14 residues. Germline V lookup: CDR1 MNHEY, CDR2 SVGAGI. This chain's CDR3 is CASSYSRVQETQYF. In nucleotides, the CDR3 is TGTGCCAGCAGTTACTCCCGTGTCCAAGAGACCCAGTACTTC.

The rearrangement links TRBV27 to TRBJ1-2; 11 bases align to TRBD1. The CDR3 spans 13 residues. CDR1 and CDR2 (germline): MNHEY, SMNVEV (reference sequence). Trimming removed 8 bases from V and 8 bases from J; junction bases left unmatched: 7. The CDR3, as DNA: TGTGCCAGCTGGACAGGGGGCAAGAAGGGCTACACCTTC. It specifies CASWTGGKKGYTF.

The rearrangement joins TRBV5-5 to TRBJ1-2; tentatively, D is TRBD1 (6 bases). V shed 8 bases and J shed 1 base, with 18 bases lying between them. Germline CDR1 and CDR2: SGHKS and YYEKEE (reference sequence). This CDR3 has 15 amino acids. The CDR3 nucleotides are TGTGCCAGTAGATCCCGGGAAGGGGGTAACTATGGCTACACCTTC. This translates into CASRSREGGNYGYTF.

The chain uses TRBV7-9 and TRBJ2-3; D uncertain. Trimming left V 1 base short and J 1 base short, with 9 bases between. There are 15 residues in the CDR3. Germline assignment: CDR1 SEHNR and CDR2 FQNEAQ (reference sequence). The CDR3, as DNA: TGTGCCAGCAGCTTAGGGGCCGACCGCACAGATACGCAGTATTTT. This codes for CASSLGADRTDTQYF.

This sequence joins TRBV10-3 and TRBJ1-1, with 8 bases lining up with TRBD1. The ends lost 4 bases at V and 7 bases at J; junction bases unmatched: 11. This CDR3 has 15 residues. Per the germline V gene, CDR1 is ENHRY and CDR2 is SYGVKD. This CDR3 reads CAISGHRGGAVEAFF. In DNA, the CDR3 is TGTGCCATCAGTGGGCACAGGGGGGGGGCGGTTGAAGCTTTCTTT.

The CDR3 reads CASSMTSGPPYNEQFF. CDR3 nucleotides: TGTGCCAGTAGTATGACTAGCGGGCCTCCCTACAATGAGCAGTTCTTC. This chain uses TRBV19 with TRBJ2-1; 10 bases align to TRBD2. Germline trimming cut 3 bases from V and 2 bases from J; bases unmatched to any gene: 4. The CDR3 is made up of 16 amino acids. Germline CDR1 is LNHDA and CDR2 is SQIVND (reference sequence).

The V call is TRBV28, the J call TRBJ1-4; D gene ambiguous. The CDR3 is 10 residues long. Trimming removed 7 bases at V and 8 bases at J, with 5 bases between. Germline-derived CDR1 and CDR2 are MDHEN and SYDVKM. CDR3 coding DNA: TGTGCCAGCATGGAGGAAAAACTGTTTTTT. It translates to CASMEEKLFF.

The chain combines TRBV6-2 or TRBV6-3 with TRBJ2-3, with D possibly TRBD2 on 6 matching bases. This CDR3 region has 12 residues. With 2 bases removed from V and 8 bases from J, the gap between germline ends came to 8 bases. Germline assignment: CDR1 MNHEY and CDR2 SVGEGT. CDR3 residues: CASSYAAGTQYF. CDR3 sequence (DNA): TGTGCCAGCAGTTACGCAGCGGGTACGCAGTATTTT.